Shown below are 29 T cell receptor beta chains from a single sample sequenced in a study of cytomegalovirus exposure and HLA in healthy donors (TCRdb year 2017). Library preparation used the immunoSEQ multiplex PCR assay. Here the immuneACCESS table is served through TCRdb, limited to in-frame sequences with V and J called. Missing clones are a known gap in these copies; in checked studies unresolved V genes cover under half, and the rest lacks a known reason. This sample comprises 100,000 to 120,000 clones, about 92% of them detected only once. 1.5% to 2% of the sample comes from the top ten. Sequenced sample: PBMCs. These receptors were taken from a young woman in good health and CMV-seronegative.

The gene calls are TRBV28 and TRBJ1-5, with D possibly matching TRBD1 (5 bases). In germline, CDR1 is MDHEN, CDR2 SYDVKM. The CDR3 sequence is 14 residues long. Between the trimmed V and J ends, which lost 5 bases and 7 bases, there was a span of 15 bases. The CDR3 region is CASSRQGVKQPQHF. Written as DNA, the CDR3 is TGTGCCAGCAGTAGGCAAGGGGTCAAACAGCCCCAGCATTTT.

The chain joins TRBV10-3 to TRBJ1-1, with 7 positions matching TRBD1. This CDR3 is 14 amino acids long. Germline CDR1 ENHRY, CDR2 SYGVKD. Germline trimming cut 6 bases from V and 1 base from J; bases unmatched to any gene: 5. The CDR3 reads CAIRETGQNTEAFF. DNA for the CDR3: TGTGCCATCAGAGAGACAGGGCAGAACACTGAAGCTTTCTTT.

The chain employs TRBV5-6 and TRBJ1-1; D unresolved. This CDR3 region has 14 residues. Trimming cost V 4 bases and J 1 base, with 11 bases left between them. The V gene's germline CDR1 is SGHDT and CDR2 YYEEEE. CDR3 sequence reads: CASSRSGGNTEAFF. The CDR3, as DNA: TGTGCCAGCAGCCGTTCCGGAGGGAACACTGAAGCTTTCTTT.

The chain recombines TRBV27 with TRBJ2-7, with 9 bases lining up with TRBD2. J was trimmed by 5 bases and V by 2 bases; bases with no gene match: 7. This CDR3 has 15 amino acids. Looked up from germline, CDR1 is MNHEY and CDR2 is SMNVEV (reference sequence). The CDR3 protein is CASSLGLAGMDEQYF. The CDR3, as DNA: TGTGCCAGCAGTTTAGGGCTAGCGGGAATGGACGAGCAGTACTTC.

This clone was detected a few times. This sequence joins TRBV7-2 and TRBJ2-7, with TRBD1 matching over 8 bases. From germline, CDR1 is SGHTA and CDR2 FQGNSA. The CDR3 sequence is 15 residues long. With 4 bases clipped from V and 7 bases from J, the junction kept 12 bases outside the gene matches. CDR3 DNA: TGTGCCAGCAGCTCCACCCCCCAGGGGGCGGGGGAGCAGTACTTC. This codes for CASSSTPQGAGEQYF.

The genes are TRBV30 and TRBJ2-1; 9 positions match TRBD2. Trimming took 3 bases from V and 8 from J; bases not matched to a gene: 11. Per germline, CDR1 GTSNPN and CDR2 SVGIG (reference sequence). This CDR3 has 15 residues. The chain's CDR3 is CAWSGGLAGGHEQFF. The CDR3 DNA is TGTGCCTGGAGCGGGGGACTAGCCGGAGGCCATGAGCAGTTCTTC. Based on the CDR3 plus reference TRBV30 and TRBJ2-1, the full variable domain is SQTIHQWPATLVQPVGSPLSLECTVEGTSNPNLYWYRQAAGRGLQLLFYSVGIGQISSEVPQNLSASRPQDRQFILSSKKLLLSDSGFYLCAWSGGLAGGHEQFFGPGTRLTVL.

This chain uses TRBV13 with TRBJ2-7; 8 bases align to TRBD2. Trimming cost V 5 bases and J 1 base; bases outside gene matches: 13. CDR1 and CDR2 from the germline V gene are PRHDT and FYEKMQ (reference sequence). The CDR3 has 17 amino acids. CDR3 DNA: TGTGCCAGCAGCGAAACTCCTGTTAGCGGGATTTCCTACGAGCAGTACTTC. Translated, it gives CASSETPVSGISYEQYF. Full variable domain (rest looked up from reference TRBV13 and TRBJ2-7): AAGVIQSPRHLIKEKRETATLKCYPIPRHDTVYWYQQGPGQDPQFLISFYEKMQSDKGSIPDRFSAQQFSDYHSELNMSSLELGDSALYFCASSETPVSGISYEQYFGPGTRLTVT.

The chain has TRBV25-1 and TRBJ1-1, with no clear D. Deletions cut 5 bases from V and 0 bases from J, with 16 bases between. Germline CDR1 MGHDK, CDR2 SYGVNS. The CDR3 is made up of 16 amino acids. CDR3 nucleotides: TGTGCCAGCAGTACCTCCAAGCCCGCTATGAACACTGAAGCTTTCTTT. It yields the protein CASSTSKPAMNTEAFF.

This sequence joins TRBV7-3 and TRBJ1-1, with 7 bases lining up with TRBD1. This CDR3 has 14 residues. After removal of 5 bases from V and 8 bases from J, the junction contained 11 bases not matched to a gene. Germline CDR1 and CDR2: SGHTA and FQGTGA. For the CDR3, the DNA is TGTGCCAGCAGCCTCATTCCAGGGGGAATCGAAGCTTTCTTT. Translation: CASSLIPGGIEAFF.

V is TRBV29-1 and J is TRBJ2-1; TRBD1 agrees at 8 bases. Trimming took 3 bases from V and 6 from J; bases not matched to a gene: 7. CDR1 and CDR2 from the germline V gene are SQVTM and ANQGSEA. This CDR3 comprises 14 residues. CDR3 residues: CSVEETGAGNEQFF. CDR3 coding DNA: TGCAGCGTTGAGGAGACAGGGGCGGGCAATGAGCAGTTCTTC.

The V gene is TRBV9, the J gene TRBJ1-5; TRBD1 is a possible D gene (6 bases). This CDR3 has 15 residues. Trimming stripped 3 bases from V and 1 base from J, with 11 bases between. Germline V gives CDR1 SGDLS, CDR2 YYNGEE. The CDR3 region has the DNA TGTGCCAGCAGCGCAACAGGGTCGAGCAATCAGCCCCAGCATTTT. It specifies CASSATGSSNQPQHF.

The genes are TRBV29-1 and TRBJ2-5, with 9 bases identical to TRBD2. Per germline, CDR1 SQVTM and CDR2 ANQGSEA. V lost 5 bases, J lost 3 bases, and 13 bases stayed unmatched. The CDR3 runs to 16 residues. Here the CDR3 DNA reads TGCAGCGTTCATATTCTAGCGGGGCCAGTGAAAGAGACCCAGTACTTC. Amino acids: CSVHILAGPVKETQYF.

The V gene is TRBV29-1, the J gene TRBJ2-1; 9 bases align to TRBD2. Trimming took 3 bases from V and 7 from J; bases not matched to a gene: 1. The CDR3 length is 12 residues. Germline V gene sequence: CDR1 SQVTM, CDR2 ANQGSEA. The CDR3 loop reads CSVDGLANEQFF. The CDR3 DNA is TGCAGCGTTGACGGACTAGCGAATGAGCAGTTCTTC.

The chain employs TRBV4-1 and TRBJ2-1; 9 nucleotides agree with TRBD2. The CDR3 is 13 amino acids. Germline V CDR1 and CDR2: MGHRA, YSYEKL. The V gene end was trimmed by 0 bases and the J gene end by 16 bases; junction bases not matched to a gene: 7. The CDR3 sequence is CASSQDEGTSKFF. In DNA, the CDR3 is TGCGCCAGCAGCCAAGATGAAGGGACTAGCAAATTCTTC.

In the case of this clone: The sample holds other DNA sequences that translate to the same CDR3. The chain links TRBV4-2 to TRBJ1-5; D is possibly TRBD1 (6 bases). Germline CDR1 is LGHNA and CDR2 is YNFKEQ. V gave up 0 bases and J gave up 3 bases, with 9 bases separating them. The CDR3 is 15 amino acids. As DNA, the CDR3 is TGTGCCAGCAGCCAAGACAGGGGAAACAATCAGCCCCAGCATTTT. Amino acids: CASSQDRGNNQPQHF.

The V call is TRBV9, the J call TRBJ2-1; 10 nucleotides line up with TRBD1. From germline, CDR1 is SGDLS and CDR2 YYNGEE. Trimming took 6 bases from V and 5 from J; bases not matched to a gene: 5. This CDR3 contains 14 residues. CDR3 DNA sequence: TGTGCCAGCACCCGGACAGGGGGAGACAATGAGCAGTTCTTC. This translates into CASTRTGGDNEQFF.

The chain joins TRBV4-1 to TRBJ1-1, with a weak D call TRBD1 (6 bases). Looked up from germline, CDR1 is MGHRA and CDR2 is YSYEKL. The CDR3 contains 12 residues. V dropped 3 bases and J dropped 7 bases, with 9 bases sitting between them. The CDR3 DNA is TGCGCCAGCAGCCAGGGGGCAGGTGAAGCTTTCTTT. It specifies CASSQGAGEAFF.

The rearrangement uses TRBV28 and TRBJ1-5; perhaps TRBD1 as D (6 bases). Trimming cost V 6 bases and J 0 bases, with 12 bases left between them. CDR3 length: 15 residues. Germline CDR1 MDHEN, CDR2 SYDVKM. In DNA, the CDR3 is TGTGCCAGCAGCCTTACAGGGTATAGCAATCAGCCCCAGCATTTT. Translation gives CASSLTGYSNQPQHF.

This clone occurred once. The rearrangement joins TRBV12-5 to TRBJ2-3; 7 nucleotides line up with TRBD2. The CDR3 is made up of 16 amino acids. The junction had 5 bases not matched to a gene; V was cut back by 2 bases and J by 0 bases. Looked up from germline, CDR1 is LGHNT and CDR2 is FRNRAP. CDR3 in DNA: TGTGCTAGTGGTTTGAGGCTAGCGGAAAGCACAGATACGCAGTATTTT. As protein: CASGLRLAESTDTQYF.

This CDR3 reads CASSRGENREPQHF. In nucleotides, the CDR3 is TGTGCCAGCAGCCGTGGGGAAAACAGGGAGCCCCAGCATTTT. The chain recombines TRBV5-4 with TRBJ1-5; maybe TRBD1 (6 bases). This CDR3 has 14 amino acids. Trimming removed 4 bases from V and 8 bases from J, with 16 bases in between. Germline V CDR1 and CDR2: SGHNT, YYREEE (reference sequence).

V gene TRBV21-1 combines with J gene TRBJ2-7; whether TRBD1, the table's D call, matches the DNA was not checked. TRBV21-1 is a pseudogene. This CDR3 spans 16 amino acids. This chain's CDR3 is CASSKKGGTGTHEQYF. DNA of the CDR3: TGTGCCAGCAGCAAAAAAGGTGGGACAGGGACCCACGAGCAGTACTTC.

The rearrangement links TRBV10-3 to TRBJ2-7, with D uncertain. The CDR3 runs 13 residues. V dropped 4 bases and J dropped 4 bases, with 11 bases sitting between them. Germline CDR1 is ENHRY and CDR2 is SYGVKD. The CDR3 sequence is CAISGDQAYEQYF. In DNA form, the CDR3 reads TGTGCCATCAGTGGAGACCAAGCGTACGAGCAGTACTTC.

The J gene is TRBJ2-1, the V gene TRBV29-1, with 8 nucleotides matching TRBD1. This CDR3 has 16 amino acids. The V gene end was trimmed by 6 bases and the J gene end by 3 bases; junction bases not matched to a gene: 13. Per the germline V gene, CDR1 is SQVTM and CDR2 is ANQGSEA. As DNA, the CDR3 is TGCAGCGTCATAACCGGACAGGGCAGGGACTACAATGAGCAGTTCTTC. Translation gives CSVITGQGRDYNEQFF.

The chain is built from TRBV12-5 and TRBJ2-5; 7 bases are a match to TRBD1. The CDR3 runs 14 residues. Germline CDR1 is LGHNT and CDR2 is FRNRAP. The J segment lost 1 base and the V segment lost 5 bases, leaving 4 bases of the junction unmatched. The CDR3 here is CASGPGDSQETQYF. Written as DNA, the CDR3 is TGTGCTAGTGGTCCAGGGGACAGCCAAGAGACCCAGTACTTC.

In its sample, this clone was seen once. The chain uses TRBV7-9 and TRBJ1-5; 8 bases fit TRBD1. The germline V gene has CDR1 SEHNR and CDR2 FQNEAQ (reference sequence). The trim removed 5 bases at V and 6 bases at J, leaving 6 bases unmatched. This CDR3 has 14 residues. CDR3: CASSDDRGSQPQHF. In DNA form, the CDR3 reads TGTGCCAGCAGCGATGACAGGGGAAGTCAGCCCCAGCATTTT.

This rearrangement joins TRBV4-3 to TRBJ2-7, with TRBD2 matching 10 bases. This CDR3 is 15 amino acids long. Germline V gene sequence: CDR1 LGHNA, CDR2 YSLEER. V lost 0 bases to trimming and J lost 3 bases; unmatched junction nucleotides: 2. The CDR3 region has the DNA TGCGCCAGCAGCCAAGAGACTAGCGGGCGCTACGAGCAGTACTTC. Its protein product is CASSQETSGRYEQYF.

This chain uses TRBV11-2 with TRBJ2-5, with 10 positions matching TRBD1. This CDR3 comprises 15 residues. V dropped 3 bases and J dropped 5; count of bases not matched to a gene: 6. The germline gives CDR1 SGHAT, CDR2 FQNNGV. The CDR3 region is CASSFRDRGVETQYF. The CDR3 region has the DNA TGTGCCAGCAGCTTCCGGGACAGGGGCGTGGAGACCCAGTACTTC.

In nucleotides, the CDR3 is TGTGCCAGCAGCTTAGGTGTACAGGGGGCGAGTGGCTACACCTTC. Protein: CASSLGVQGASGYTF. The chain joins TRBV7-6 to TRBJ1-2; 9 nucleotides line up with TRBD1. The junction had 7 bases not matched to a gene; V was cut back by 1 base and J by 7 bases. CDR1 SGHVS and CDR2 FNYEAQ come from the germline V gene. The CDR3 runs to 15 residues.

V gene TRBV30 combines with J gene TRBJ2-1; maybe TRBD2 (5 bases). The CDR3 is 12 residues long. V was pared by 8 bases and J by 1 base, with 9 bases between. The germline V gene has CDR1 GTSNPN and CDR2 SVGIG (reference sequence). CDR3: CAKAESYNEQFF. CDR3 bases: TGTGCCAAAGCGGAATCCTACAATGAGCAGTTCTTC. Based on the CDR3 plus reference TRBV30 and TRBJ2-1, the full variable domain is SQTIHQWPATLVQPVGSPLSLECTVEGTSNPNLYWYRQAAGRGLQLLFYSVGIGQISSEVPQNLSASRPQDRQFILSSKKLLLSDSGFYLCAKAESYNEQFFGPGTRLTVL.